What follows are 26 T cell receptor beta chains derived from one specimen sequenced in a study of identical twins. TCRdb reprocessed the 5' RACE reads via MiXCR and lists one record per CDR3 protein. The repertoire consists of 350,000 to 600,000 distinct CDR3 sequences, with approximately 15% occurring once and the leading ten covering about 0.54%. This sample also belongs to another study, concerning yellow fever vaccine responses in identical twins.

Input material: CD4+ T cells sorted from blood. Source of these receptors: a young woman in good health.

V and J are TRBV12-3 or TRBV12-4 and TRBJ2-7; a possible D gene is TRBD2 (6 bases). The germline V and J ends were trimmed by 3 bases and 4 bases, with 16 bases remaining between them. This CDR3 has 15 amino acids. The CDR3, as DNA: TGTGCCAGCAGTTTTTTGTCCGGGGGTCGATACGAGCAGTACTTC. Translated, it gives CASSFLSGGRYEQYF.

V gene TRBV11-1 combines with J gene TRBJ2-1; 9 bases fit TRBD2. The CDR3 extends over 16 amino acids. Germline V gives CDR1 SGHAT, CDR2 FQDESV (reference sequence). Germline trimming cut 3 bases from V and 4 bases from J; bases unmatched to any gene: 7. The CDR3 nucleotides are TGTGCCAGCAGCTTTAATAGCGGGGGAATTTACAATGAGCAGTTCTTC. This codes for CASSFNSGGIYNEQFF.

This clonotype was recorded at least ten times. The J gene is TRBJ2-7, the V gene TRBV29-1; weak D call: TRBD1 (5 bases). Trimming pared 4 bases from V and 0 bases from J, leaving 13 bases between. Per germline, CDR1 SQVTM and CDR2 ANQGSEA. CDR3 length equals 14 residues. In DNA form, the CDR3 reads TGCAGCGTTGTGGCGACAGCGAGCTCCTACGAGCAGTACTTC. It yields the protein CSVVATASSYEQYF.

In its sample, this clonotype was seen many times. V usage is TRBV29-1 and J usage is TRBJ2-7; no reliable D call. The CDR3 has 14 residues. Deletions cut 4 bases from V and 0 bases from J, with 13 bases between. Germline V gives CDR1 SQVTM, CDR2 ANQGSEA. CDR3 nucleotides: TGCAGCGTTGGTAAGGATGCCTTCTCCTACGAGCAGTACTTC. It translates to CSVGKDAFSYEQYF.

This clonotype was seen a few times. The CDR3 sequence is CSASITSGVDTQYF. The DNA of the CDR3 is TGCAGTGCTAGTATCACTAGTGGAGTGGATACGCAGTATTTT. The V and J genes are TRBV20-1 and TRBJ2-3, with D maybe TRBD2 (5 bases). The CDR3 consists of 14 residues. The V gene lost 3 bases and the J gene lost 6 bases, with 16 bases spanning the gap. Germline CDR1 DFQATT, CDR2 SNEGSKA (reference sequence).

This clonotype was counted ten times or more. The chain recombines TRBV11-3 with TRBJ2-3; TRBD1 matches 9 bases. The CDR3 consists of 14 residues. The V segment lost 5 bases and the J segment 4 bases; nucleotides outside the gene matches: 4. The germline V gene has CDR1 SGHNT and CDR2 YENEEA. The CDR3 loop reads CASSKDRGADTQYF. CDR3 sequence (DNA): TGTGCCAGCAGCAAAGACAGGGGGGCAGATACGCAGTATTTT.

This chain connects TRBV7-2 to TRBJ2-3, with 7 bases fitting TRBD2. With V trimmed by 4 bases and J by 0 bases, 4 bases remained unmatched. The CDR3 spans 15 residues. CDR1 SGHTA and CDR2 FQGNSA come from the germline V gene. The CDR3 reads CASSSAGVSTDTQYF. The CDR3 DNA follows: TGTGCCAGCAGCTCCGCGGGGGTTAGCACAGATACGCAGTATTTT. Using reference TRBV7-2 and TRBJ2-3 for the parts outside the CDR3, the full variable domain is GAGVSQSPSNKVTEKGKDVELRCDPISGHTALYWYRQSLGQGLEFLIYFQGNSAPDKSGLPSDRFSAERTGGSVSTLTIQRTQQEDSAVYLCASSSAGVSTDTQYFGPGTRLTVL.

Points on this clonotype: A much larger clonotype is one base distant, so this may be a read error. V gene TRBV5-1 combines with J gene TRBJ1-1, with D tentatively TRBD1 (6 bases). Germline V lookup: CDR1 SGHRS, CDR2 YFSETQ. This CDR3 region has 15 residues. The CDR3 coding sequence is TGCGCCAGCGGCTTCATTCCAGGGGCGTACACTGAAGCTTTCTTT. Translated, it gives CASGFIPGAYTEAFF.

The V gene is TRBV10-3, the J gene TRBJ2-7, with 9 positions matching TRBD1. From germline, CDR1 is ENHRY and CDR2 SYGVKD. Losses at the gene ends were 6 bases for V and 2 bases for J; bases not matched to a gene: 5. CDR3 length equals 14 residues. The chain's CDR3 is CAIRSGTGPYEQYF. The CDR3, as DNA: TGTGCCATCAGATCCGGGACAGGGCCCTACGAGCAGTACTTC.

This clonotype was observed a few times. V and J are TRBV28 and TRBJ1-4, with D unresolved. Germline V gives CDR1 MDHEN, CDR2 SYDVKM. The V and J ends lost 4 bases and 7 bases respectively, with 10 bases between them. This CDR3 is 13 amino acids long. The CDR3 is CASSSLKGEKLFF. In DNA, the CDR3 is TGTGCCAGCAGTTCACTAAAGGGTGAAAAACTGTTTTTT. Drawing the rest from reference TRBV28 and TRBJ1-4, the complete variable domain is DVKVTQSSRYLVKRTGEKVFLECVQDMDHENMFWYRQDPGLGLRLIYFSYDVKMKEKGDIPEGYSVSREKKERFSLILESASTNQTSMYLCASSSLKGEKLFFGSGTQLSVL.

In this sample, this clonotype turned up a few times. The V gene is TRBV6-2 or TRBV6-3, the J gene TRBJ2-7; 7 bases line up with TRBD2. The CDR3 is 15 residues long. With 7 bases clipped from V and 0 bases from J, the junction kept 9 bases outside the gene matches. The germline V gene encodes CDR1 MNHEY and CDR2 SVGEGT. The CDR3 region has the DNA TGTGCCAGCAAGCCCCGGGGCGGGAGCTCCTACGAGCAGTACTTC. It yields the protein CASKPRGGSSYEQYF.

The chain recombines TRBV29-1 with TRBJ2-3; the match to TRBD1 covers 10 bases. With 6 bases clipped from V and 2 bases from J, the junction kept 5 bases outside the gene matches. Germline-derived CDR1 and CDR2 are SQVTM and ANQGSEA. The CDR3 has 14 amino acids. CDR3 region: CSVLGQGTTDTQYF. DNA of the CDR3: TGCAGCGTCCTGGGACAGGGGACCACAGATACGCAGTATTTT.

The V call is TRBV24-1, the J call TRBJ2-3, with D possibly being TRBD2 (5 bases). The V gene lost 1 base and the J gene lost 2 bases, with 12 bases spanning the gap. There are 16 residues in the CDR3. The germline CDR1 and CDR2 sequences are KGHDR and SFDVKD. The CDR3 reads CATSDFASGFTDTQYF. For the CDR3, the DNA is TGTGCCACCAGTGATTTCGCCAGCGGATTCACAGATACGCAGTATTTT.

The J gene is TRBJ2-4, the V gene TRBV5-6; 14 nucleotides match TRBD2. CDR3 size: 19 residues. From germline, CDR1 is SGHDT and CDR2 YYEEEE. J gave up 7 bases and V 1 base, and 13 bases lay outside the gene matches. The DNA for the CDR3 is TGTGCCAGCAGCTTGTTTTCGACTAGCGGGGGGGTAATGAGGAACATTCAGTACTTC. As protein: CASSLFSTSGGVMRNIQYF.

V gene TRBV3-1 combines with J gene TRBJ2-5, with unresolved D. Trimming removed 1 base at V and 1 base at J, with 7 bases between. Germline loops: CDR1 LGHDT, CDR2 YNNKEL (reference sequence). The CDR3 consists of 14 residues. In nucleotides, the CDR3 is TGTGCCAGCAGCCAAGCGGCTTCCCAAGAGACCCAGTACTTC. Translating gives CASSQAASQETQYF.

The rearrangement uses TRBV12-5 and TRBJ2-5; D tentatively reads TRBD1 or TRBD2 (5 bases each). Between the trimmed V and J ends, which lost 3 bases and 4 bases, there was a span of 9 bases. The CDR3 consists of 13 residues. Per germline, CDR1 LGHNT and CDR2 FRNRAP. In DNA, the CDR3 is TGTGCTAGTGGTTTTGGGGACGGAGAGACCCAGTACTTC. As protein: CASGFGDGETQYF.

This clonotype was seen more than once but under ten times. The V and J genes are TRBV9 and TRBJ2-3; D gene unclear. Trimming took 4 bases from V and 2 from J, leaving 11 bases between them. Germline V gives CDR1 SGDLS, CDR2 YYNGEE. This CDR3 has 14 amino acids. CDR3 sequence reads: CASSKGSTTDTQYF. DNA for the CDR3: TGTGCCAGCAGCAAGGGCAGTACCACAGATACGCAGTATTTT.

This clonotype appeared a few times. V and J are TRBV14 and TRBJ2-5, with D unresolved. V lost 6 bases, J lost 5 bases, and 10 bases lay in between. From germline, CDR1 is SGHDN and CDR2 FVKESK. The CDR3 is 12 amino acids. The CDR3 sequence: CASSAGSETQYF. CDR3 sequence (DNA): TGTGCCAGCAGTGCAGGATCCGAGACCCAGTACTTC.

The V and J genes are TRBV5-6 and TRBJ2-7, with D possibly matching TRBD2 (7 bases). CDR1 is SGHDT, CDR2 YYEEEE, per germline. The CDR3 covers 15 residues. Trimming left V 4 bases short and J 1 base short, with 15 bases between. The CDR3 DNA is TGTGCCAGCAGCAAATGGGGGCGGGGGTCCTACGAGCAGTACTTC. The encoded protein is CASSKWGRGSYEQYF. The whole variable domain, filled in from reference TRBV5-6 and TRBJ2-7, reads DAGVTQSPTHLIKTRGQQVTLRCSPKSGHDTVSWYQQALGQGPQFIFQYYEEEERQRGNFPDRFSGHQFPNYSSELNVNALLLGDSALYLCASSKWGRGSYEQYFGPGTRLTVT.

The gene calls are TRBV24-1 and TRBJ2-3; 7 bases fit TRBD2. Germline CDR1 and CDR2: KGHDR and SFDVKD. The J segment lost 1 base and the V segment lost 2 bases, leaving 2 bases of the junction unmatched. The CDR3 sequence is 15 residues long. CDR3 amino acids: CATSDSRGGTDTQYF. For the CDR3, the DNA is TGTGCCACCAGTGATTCTCGGGGGGGCACAGATACGCAGTATTTT.

This clonotype was recorded many times. The chain joins TRBV6-1 to TRBJ2-1; the match to TRBD2 covers 12 bases. V shed 6 bases, J shed 4 bases, and the junction held 4 bases outside the gene matches. In germline, CDR1 is MNHNS, CDR2 SASEGT. This CDR3 is built from 15 residues. The CDR3 sequence is CASSETSGRYNEQFF. The DNA for the CDR3 is TGTGCCAGCAGCGAGACTAGCGGGAGATACAATGAGCAGTTCTTC.

In this sample, this clonotype turned up many times. The chain joins TRBV3-1 to TRBJ1-2; the D is unclear. Trimming left V 1 base short and J 2 bases short, with 8 bases between. This CDR3 has 14 amino acids. Germline loops: CDR1 LGHDT, CDR2 YNNKEL (reference sequence). The CDR3 here is CASSQAWKNYGYTF. CDR3 DNA sequence: TGTGCCAGCAGCCAAGCCTGGAAGAACTATGGCTACACCTTC.

The sample holds a few counts of this clonotype. This chain links TRBV25-1 with TRBJ2-7; TRBD1 aligns across 7 bases. The CDR3 has 14 amino acids. V lost 5 bases, J lost 6 bases, and 10 bases stayed unmatched. CDR1 and CDR2 (germline): MGHDK, SYGVNS. The CDR3 region is CASSPIDRVFEQYF. CDR3 in DNA: TGTGCCAGCAGTCCGATTGACAGGGTTTTCGAGCAGTACTTC.

This clonotype turned up a few times. This sequence joins TRBV20-1 and TRBJ1-5; possible D gene TRBD1, 5 bases. This CDR3 has 13 residues. Trimming cost V 5 bases and J 6 bases, with 14 bases left between them. Germline CDR1 DFQATT, CDR2 SNEGSKA (reference sequence). CDR3 loop: CSAAPGIRQPQHF. The CDR3 coding sequence is TGCAGTGCTGCCCCAGGGATTCGTCAGCCCCAGCATTTT.

The chain carries TRBV20-1 and TRBJ2-2, with TRBD2 matching 8 bases. Per germline, CDR1 DFQATT and CDR2 SNEGSKA (reference sequence). The CDR3 is 15 amino acids. J lost 7 bases, V lost 0 bases, and 7 bases had no gene match. CDR3 region: CSARDSRGGFGELFF. In nucleotides, the CDR3 is TGCAGTGCTAGAGATTCTCGGGGGGGCTTCGGGGAGCTGTTTTTT.

This chain connects TRBV2 to TRBJ1-1, with 7 bases that match TRBD1. The CDR3 loop spans 14 amino acids. Per germline, CDR1 SNHLY and CDR2 FYNNEI. Trimming took 6 bases from V and 4 from J; bases not matched to a gene: 8. As DNA, the CDR3 is TGTGCCAGCAGGCAACAGGGGTGGACCACTGAAGCTTTCTTT. It encodes CASRQQGWTTEAFF.